These 10 T cell receptor beta chains were sequenced from one sample in a study of post-analysis software for immune sequencing data. The study, taken as a whole, reports: In patients, about 5 TRBV segments were more frequent than in controls, with TRBV5-6, TRBV5-1 and TRBV20-1 among them.

These receptors' antigens are unknown. Researchers reported that TCR beta cDNA libraries carried unique molecular identifiers. TCRdb itself ran the PCR reads through MiXCR, one entry per CDR3 protein. Among 700,000 to 800,000 distinct CDR3 sequences listed, 25% to 30% were seen once. The specimen sequenced was blood. The receptors stem from a girl between 5 and 17 years old with multiple sclerosis.

This clonotype was counted only a few times. The V call is TRBV7-9, the J call TRBJ1-2; D possibly corresponds to TRBD1 (6 bases). The CDR3 is made up of 15 amino acids. The V gene's germline CDR1 is SEHNR and CDR2 FQNEAQ (reference sequence). Trimming left V 2 bases short and J 7 bases short, with 17 bases between. The CDR3 loop reads CASSLIDQGRAGYTF. The CDR3 DNA reads TGTGCCAGCAGCTTAATCGATCAGGGGAGGGCTGGCTACACCTTC.

This clonotype has a handful of counts. The genes are TRBV12-3 or TRBV12-4 and TRBJ1-1; no clear D. V was cut by 1 base and J by 6 bases, with 9 bases left in between. The CDR3 extends over 13 amino acids. The CDR3 DNA sequence: TGTGCCAGCAGTTTAGTCGGTGCAGCTGAAGCTTTCTTT. Translating gives CASSLVGAAEAFF.

This clonotype was counted a few times. The CDR3 spells CASSLESTSGSPEQFF. CDR3 DNA: TGTGCCAGCAGCCTCGAGTCGACTAGCGGGAGTCCCGAGCAGTTCTTC. The chain has TRBV7-9 and TRBJ2-1, with 12 positions matching TRBD2. CDR3 length: 16 residues. The V gene end was trimmed by 5 bases and the J gene end by 10 bases; junction bases not matched to a gene: 12. Germline values: CDR1 SEHNR, CDR2 FQNEAQ (reference sequence).

The chain has TRBV5-6 and TRBJ2-2, with TRBD2 as a possible D gene (6 bases). Between the trimmed V and J ends, which lost 5 bases and 6 bases, there was a span of 8 bases. Germline lookup yields CDR1 SGHDT and CDR2 YYEEEE. The CDR3 extends over 12 amino acids. CDR3 in amino acids: CASRREPGELFF. CDR3 nucleotides: TGTGCCAGCAGGCGGGAACCCGGGGAGCTGTTTTTT.

The chain recombines TRBV20-1 with TRBJ1-5, with D hard to call. CDR1 is DFQATT, CDR2 SNEGSKA, per germline (reference sequence). CDR3 length equals 13 residues. V was shortened by 6 bases and J by 1 base, with 10 bases between the two germline ends. The CDR3 is CSAADGSNQPQHF. CDR3 nucleotides: TGCAGTGCAGCAGACGGGAGCAATCAGCCCCAGCATTTT.

The chain joins TRBV20-1 to TRBJ2-5, with 15 bases that match TRBD2. The J segment lost 5 bases and the V segment lost 6 bases, leaving 10 bases of the junction unmatched. The CDR3 has 16 amino acids. CDR1 is DFQATT, CDR2 SNEGSKA, per germline (reference sequence). The CDR3 loop is CSARTSGGASQETQYF. DNA of the CDR3: TGCAGTGCCAGGACTAGCGGGGGGGCTAGCCAGGAGACCCAGTACTTC.

This sequence joins TRBV20-1 and TRBJ2-1; 7 bases match TRBD2. V shed 0 bases and J 5 bases; nucleotides not matched to a gene: 13. CDR1 and CDR2 (germline): DFQATT, SNEGSKA (reference sequence). This CDR3 is built from 17 residues. The CDR3 spells CSARDPLVGGPDNEQFF. The CDR3 coding sequence is TGCAGTGCTAGAGATCCACTCGTGGGAGGGCCAGACAATGAGCAGTTCTTC.

This clonotype was detected a few times. This rearrangement joins TRBV7-8 to TRBJ2-3; D not certain. The V end lost 3 bases, the J end lost 1 base, and 8 bases lay between the germline ends. Per the germline V gene, CDR1 is SGHVS and CDR2 is FQNEAQ. This CDR3 comprises 14 residues. In DNA form, the CDR3 reads TGTGCCAGCAGCTTCAATGGCCGCACAGATACGCAGTATTTT. Protein sequence: CASSFNGRTDTQYF.

The chain joins TRBV3-1 to TRBJ2-1, with TRBD2 matching 9 bases. With 4 bases clipped from V and 7 bases from J, the junction kept 11 bases outside the gene matches. This CDR3 contains 16 residues. CDR1 and CDR2 from the germline V gene are LGHDT and YNNKEL (reference sequence). CDR3 in amino acids: CASSPRRGGLANEQFF. The CDR3 DNA follows: TGTGCCAGCAGCCCCCGGAGGGGAGGACTAGCGAATGAGCAGTTCTTC.

This clonotype was detected a few times. The V and J genes are TRBV6-2 or TRBV6-3 and TRBJ2-5; TRBD2 agrees at 7 bases. V gave up 8 bases and J gave up 11 bases; unmatched junction bases: 11. Germline values: CDR1 MNHEY, CDR2 SVGEGT. The CDR3 totals 12 residues. Written as DNA, the CDR3 is TGTGCCAGCCGGAGCGGGACTTGGGAGCAGTACTTC. This sequence encodes CASRSGTWEQYF.